This T cell receptor (beta chain) was recorded in a study of regulatory T cells in long-lasting Graves disease (dated by TCRdb to the early 2020s). With respect to the entire study: Antithyroid drugs had been taken for less than 3 months by newly diagnosed Graves' disease patients. The study took place in China and was registered as a clinical trial. Patients with persistent Graves' disease were compared with patients with newly diagnosed Graves' disease using TCR sequencing and RNA sequencing of peripheral blood. A total of roughly 33 samples underwent TCR sequencing: about 13 from persistent and about 20 from newly diagnosed Graves' disease patients.

Overall results and qualifications from the work: Patients with persistent disease shared more public clonotypes (around 3,000) than newly diagnosed patients did (more than 900). Sequencing and analysis were restricted to the TCR beta chain. TRBV28, TRBJ1-2 and TRBJ2-5 were preferentially used in persistent disease, while TRBV20-1 and TRBJ2-1 were favored in newly diagnosed disease. Persistent Graves' disease patients showed lower TCR Shannon entropy and fewer highly expanded clones than newly diagnosed patients, suggesting clonal expansion. The authors noted that the small sample size was a limitation that may lower accuracy. Peripheral blood alone was examined, since thyroid tissue, which constituted the primary lesion, could not be accessed.

What this sample's time point label stands for: newly diagnosed GD, antithyroid drugs for less than 3 months. RNA was extracted from PBMCs in TRIzol for both TCR sequencing and RNA sequencing. Graves' disease was diagnosed according to American Thyroid Association guidelines. Recruitment of patients was carried out at an endocrinology department in Xi'an, China. From each patient, roughly 9 milliliters of peripheral blood was collected into an EDTA anticoagulant tube. PBMCs were isolated by Ficoll Paque Plus density gradient separation without further T cell sorting. An Agilent 2100 Bioanalyzer and agarose gel were used to check RNA quality, while a NanoDrop 2000 measured RNA concentration. In regard to this clonotype: Its cognate antigen has yet to be identified. Base qualities are not provided; no much larger clone lies one nucleotide away.

Library prep was done by multiplex PCR. Sequencing instrument: Illumina HiSeq 4000. iRepertoire HTBI primers and Arm-PCR amplification of CDR3 regions were used to construct TCR beta libraries. Before sequencing, the PCR products underwent gel purification. As for the authors' bioinformatics: Gene usage analysis of CDR3 amino acid clonotypes relied on the 62 TRBV and 13 to 15 TRBJ segments identified across samples. Filtered high-quality paired reads were merged into contigs using COPE and FqMerger. BLAST was used to align contigs to IMGT TRBV, TRBD and TRBJ reference genes, with CDR3 defined following IMGT. Clonotypes above 0.1% frequency were classified as highly expanded clones. Shannon entropy served as the measure of repertoire diversity, while the Gini coefficient captured V-J evenness. A clonotype was considered public if more than one individual shared it. TCRdb applied fastp at Q25 and MiXCR to the public reads, then kept only in-frame beta chains. Each CDR3 protein gets just one entry, which takes the most common genes and DNA from the rows behind it. For this entry, the V and J calls and clone size follow TCRdb and not the study's own pipeline. Within this sample are 400,000 to 500,000 distinct CDR3 sequences, with about 15% of them counted one time only. In total, the top ten clones hold roughly 8% of the sample.

CDR3 length: 16 amino acids, cysteine to phenylalanine. The read is trimmed to its CDR3 DNA, 48 bases read in frame from base 1. The germline V gene encodes CDR1 LNHDA and CDR2 SQIVND (reference sequence). Deletion took 6 bases off V and 0 bases off J, with a span of 18 bases between the germline ends. This sample also appeared in a second study, on T cells in Graves' hyperthyroidism and ophthalmopathy. The second source states: Stable Graves' hyperthyroidism was defined as no progression to ophthalmopathy during 18 months of follow-up. Hyperthyroidism patients were newly diagnosed, had a disease duration of under 2 months, and were aged 18 to 65 years. Patients with uncontrolled infections, other autoimmune diseases, pregnancy or lactation were excluded. Clinical symptoms, serum thyroxine and TRAb, thyroid ultrasound, and orbital computed tomography formed the basis for the diagnoses. A first-round RT-PCR of the TCR CDR3 used the HTBI primer set with the Qiagen OneStep RT-PCR kit. Blood samples also contained most of the expanded thyroid clonotypes (frequency above 0.001), which suggests that blood repertoires may reflect thyroid immune responses. A 13 V-J signature model separated ophthalmopathy from stable hyperthyroidism, with approximately 86% sensitivity and around 84% specificity in cross-validation and 80%/75% in testing. During validation, the model predicted progression to ophthalmopathy a median of around 6 months ahead of onset, with around 65% sensitivity and roughly 72% specificity. To identify TCR V-J signatures that set the groups apart, the researchers used a discovery cohort of about a hundred patients, made up of 40 to 45 with Graves' ophthalmopathy and about 59 with stable Graves' hyperthyroidism. An independent validation cohort of around 19 hyperthyroidism patients and over 15 patients who later progressed to ophthalmopathy tested prospective prediction of ophthalmopathy. The roughly 99 discovery patients were divided at random into training and test sets in a 7:3 ratio. In addition, the study compared T-cell repertoires in thyroid tissue and in blood from over 5 Graves' hyperthyroidism patients. Following sampling, methimazole starting at 30 mg daily was given to hyperthyroidism patients, and high-dose intravenous methylprednisolone was given to ophthalmopathy patients. The libraries were constructed in a second round of multiplex PCR and then size-selected and purified. Libraries were sequenced paired-end with 100 bp reads on an Illumina HiSeq2000. SOAPnuke was used to process the raw data, throwing out any read that contained adapters or uncalled bases, had a mean Phred below 15, or lacked an exact constant-primer or identifier match. High-quality paired reads were merged with COPE v1.2.5, and unique nucleotide sequences were defined as clonotypes. Clonotypes were aligned to IMGT TRBV, TRBD and TRBJ reference segments using MiTCR v1.1. Analysis was restricted to V-J combinations with a frequency above 0.0001, which covered roughly 99% of repertoires. The TCS score was defined as the ratio of F50 (clonal expansion) to E x V (chaos), calculated using BLOSUM62-based TCRdist between CDR3 peptides within each V-J. Welch's t-statistics and random forest reduced around 550 V-J features to around 14, which were used in a naive Bayes classifier (R e1071). Sample size was not statistically predetermined, and investigators were not blinded to group allocation. The paper reports TCR Vbeta CDR3 sequencing of fewer than 150 peripheral blood samples: approximately 41 ophthalmopathy, 75 to 80 hyperthyroidism and around 17 progressor patients.

The chain uses TRBV19 and TRBJ2-7; too little of a D gene remains to name it. Sample: peripheral blood mononuclear cells (PBMCs), taken at new diagnosis, from a patient treated with antithyroid drugs. The receptor was derived from a woman aged 40 to 55 with Graves disease. Donor details come from another sample of the same person, matched by shared clones. The CDR3 in this case is CASSTSFVVRSYEQYF. The DNA sequence is as follows: TGTGCCAGTAGCACCTCTTTTGTGGTCCGCTCCTACGAGCAGTACTTC.